These 13 T cell receptor beta chains originate from one sample sequenced in a study of STAT5B mutations in CD4+ large granular lymphocyte leukemia. TCRdb's table, derived via immunoSEQ multiplex PCR, lists solely in-frame clones and lacks some. The table includes 25,000 to 35,000 clones, around four fifths detected once. What was sequenced was CD4+ T cells from blood buffy coats. Receptors were obtained from a human donor in good health.

The rearrangement links TRBV25-1 to TRBJ1-2; D gene ambiguous. V gave up 1 base and J gave up 11 bases, with 11 bases separating them. The germline gives CDR1 MGHDK, CDR2 SYGVNS. CDR3 size: 12 residues. CDR3 loop: CASSEWSGRYTF. The CDR3, as DNA: TGTGCCAGCAGTGAATGGTCAGGCCGTTACACCTTC.

The chain combines TRBV11-3 with TRBJ1-6; D unresolved. Germline V gene sequence: CDR1 SGHNT, CDR2 YENEEA. Trimming removed 5 bases from V and 9 bases from J, with 11 bases in between. This CDR3 has 13 residues. The CDR3 nucleotides are TGTGCCAGCAGCCCTCCCCCAGGTTCACCCCTCCACTTT. Translation gives CASSPPPGSPLHF. The variable domain in full, with the rest retrieved from reference TRBV11-3 and TRBJ1-6, is EAGVVQSPRYKIIEKKQPVAFWCNPISGHNTLYWYLQNLGQGPELLIRYENEEAVDDSQLPKDRFSAERLKGVDSTLKIQPAELGDSAVYLCASSPPPGSPLHFGNGTRLTVT.

The chain couples TRBV28 to TRBJ2-1; TRBD1 might be the D (6 bases). The V gene lost 2 bases and the J gene lost 6 bases, with 11 bases spanning the gap. The CDR3 spans 14 residues. The V gene's germline CDR1 is MDHEN and CDR2 SYDVKM. The CDR3, as DNA: TGTGCCAGCAGTTTACAGGGGTCCGTCAATGAGCAGTTCTTC. Translation gives CASSLQGSVNEQFF.

J is TRBJ2-7 and V is TRBV6-5, with 9 positions matching TRBD1. The junction had 5 bases not matched to a gene; V was cut back by 2 bases and J by 3 bases. Germline V gene lookup returns CDR1 MNHEY and CDR2 SVGAGI. This CDR3 comprises 15 residues. CDR3 DNA sequence: TGTGCCAGCAGTTACGCGGGACAGGGTGTCTACGAGCAGTACTTC. It translates to CASSYAGQGVYEQYF.

The V call is TRBV7-8, the J call TRBJ1-2; TRBD1 matches 8 bases. Germline loops: CDR1 SGHVS, CDR2 FQNEAQ. J was trimmed by 7 bases and V by 6 bases; bases with no gene match: 10. The CDR3 runs to 14 residues. The CDR3 region is CASSLIQGAGGYTF. CDR3 DNA sequence: TGTGCCAGCAGTCTTATTCAGGGGGCCGGTGGCTACACCTTC.

This sequence joins TRBV28 and TRBJ2-3, with 11 bases identical to TRBD2. V lost 7 bases, J lost 0 bases, and 6 bases stayed unmatched. From germline, CDR1 is MDHEN and CDR2 SYDVKM. The CDR3 spans 16 residues. This chain's CDR3 is CASTRTSGWSTDTQYF. In DNA, the CDR3 is TGTGCCAGCACCCGGACTAGCGGGTGGAGCACAGATACGCAGTATTTT.

The chain carries TRBV7-9 and TRBJ1-2, with 11 bases aligning to TRBD1. From germline, CDR1 is SEHNR and CDR2 FQNEAQ (reference sequence). This CDR3 has 13 residues. V dropped 6 bases and J dropped 7; count of bases not matched to a gene: 4. Here the CDR3 DNA reads TGTGCCAGCAGTACCGGACAGGGGGCTGGCTACACCTTC. This codes for CASSTGQGAGYTF.

This clone has just a few counts. The chain joins TRBV11-2 to TRBJ1-1; D unclear. V was clipped by 8 bases and J by 4 bases, with 14 bases between them. Germline CDR1 is SGHAT and CDR2 is FQNNGV. The CDR3 has 13 residues. The CDR3: CASAVQERTEAFF. CDR3 coding DNA: TGTGCCAGCGCGGTGCAGGAACGCACTGAAGCTTTCTTT.

The chain couples TRBV5-5 to TRBJ2-7, with TRBD1 matching 9 bases. This CDR3 comprises 15 residues. The junction had 11 bases not matched to a gene; V was cut back by 4 bases and J by 6 bases. Per germline, CDR1 SGHKS and CDR2 YYEKEE (reference sequence). The CDR3 sequence: CASSPRDREPSEQYF. The CDR3 nucleotides are TGTGCCAGCAGCCCACGGGACAGGGAGCCCTCCGAGCAGTACTTC.

The chain links TRBV10-3 to TRBJ1-2; TRBD1 matches 12 bases. Germline CDR1 is ENHRY and CDR2 is SYGVKD. The ends lost 10 bases at V and 7 bases at J; junction bases unmatched: 16. This CDR3 contains 16 residues. The CDR3 DNA reads TGTGCCACCCAACCGGGACAGGGGGCCGGGCTGGGTGGCTACACCTTC. Translating gives CATQPGQGAGLGGYTF.

V gene TRBV5-5 combines with J gene TRBJ1-4; D not resolved. Trimming cost V 3 bases and J 6 bases, with 6 bases left between them. The germline V gene encodes CDR1 SGHKS and CDR2 YYEKEE (reference sequence). The CDR3 is 12 residues long. The CDR3, as DNA: TGTGCCAGCAGCTGGACGGATGAAAAACTGTTTTTT. This codes for CASSWTDEKLFF.

The rearrangement links TRBV7-2 to TRBJ2-5; 10 positions agree with TRBD2. Germline assignment: CDR1 SGHTA and CDR2 FQGNSA. The CDR3 is made up of 15 amino acids. V shed 4 bases and J 2 bases; nucleotides not matched to a gene: 4. CDR3 loop: CASSSSGGVQETQYF. The DNA for the CDR3 is TGTGCCAGCAGCTCAAGCGGGGGGGTACAAGAGACCCAGTACTTC.

The chain is built from TRBV28 and TRBJ1-6; D is possibly TRBD1 (6 bases). The germline V and J ends were trimmed by 7 bases and 7 bases, with 14 bases remaining between them. This CDR3 contains 14 residues. Germline V lookup: CDR1 MDHEN, CDR2 SYDVKM. CDR3 in amino acids: CASNQGQGNSPLHF. CDR3 DNA sequence: TGTGCCAGCAATCAGGGTCAGGGGAATTCACCCCTCCACTTT. Variable domain in full (rest from reference TRBV28 and TRBJ1-6): DVKVTQSSRYLVKRTGEKVFLECVQDMDHENMFWYRQDPGLGLRLIYFSYDVKMKEKGDIPEGYSVSREKKERFSLILESASTNQTSMYLCASNQGQGNSPLHFGNGTRLTVT.